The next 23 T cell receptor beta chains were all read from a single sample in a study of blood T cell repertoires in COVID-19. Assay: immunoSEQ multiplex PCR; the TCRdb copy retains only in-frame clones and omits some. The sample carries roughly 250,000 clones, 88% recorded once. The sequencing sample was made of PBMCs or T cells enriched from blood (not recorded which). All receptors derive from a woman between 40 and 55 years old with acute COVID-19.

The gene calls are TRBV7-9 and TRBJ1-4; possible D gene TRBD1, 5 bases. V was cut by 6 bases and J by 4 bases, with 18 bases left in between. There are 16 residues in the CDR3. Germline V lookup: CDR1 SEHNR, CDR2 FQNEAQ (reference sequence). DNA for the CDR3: TGTGCCAGCAGACCGGGGGGGTCGAACAGTAATGAAAAACTGTTTTTT. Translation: CASRPGGSNSNEKLFF.

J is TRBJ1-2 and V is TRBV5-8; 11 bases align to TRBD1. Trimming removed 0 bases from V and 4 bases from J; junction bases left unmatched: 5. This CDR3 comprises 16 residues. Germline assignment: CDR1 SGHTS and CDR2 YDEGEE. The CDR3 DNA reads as TGTGCCAGCAGCTTGGACTCCGGGACAGGGGGCTATGGCTACACCTTC. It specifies CASSLDSGTGGYGYTF.

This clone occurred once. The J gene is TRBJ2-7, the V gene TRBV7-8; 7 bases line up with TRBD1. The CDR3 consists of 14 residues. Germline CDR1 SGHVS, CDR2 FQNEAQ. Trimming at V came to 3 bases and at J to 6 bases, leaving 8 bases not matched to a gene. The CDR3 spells CASSFTTGVSEQYF. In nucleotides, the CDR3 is TGTGCCAGCAGCTTCACCACAGGGGTTAGCGAGCAGTACTTC.

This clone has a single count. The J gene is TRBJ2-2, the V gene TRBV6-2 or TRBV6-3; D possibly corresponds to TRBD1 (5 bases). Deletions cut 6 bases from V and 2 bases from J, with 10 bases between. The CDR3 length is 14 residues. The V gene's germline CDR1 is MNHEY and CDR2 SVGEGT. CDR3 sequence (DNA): TGTGCCAGCAGCTCTGACAGAAACACCGGGGAGCTGTTTTTT. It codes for CASSSDRNTGELFF.

The CDR3, as DNA: TGTGCCAGCAGTCCCCCCGGCAGGGCTGGCTACACCTTC. It encodes CASSPPGRAGYTF. The chain combines TRBV27 with TRBJ1-2; the D gene is possibly TRBD1 (5 bases). Germline V gives CDR1 MNHEY, CDR2 SMNVEV (reference sequence). The CDR3 has 13 residues. V was pared by 5 bases and J by 7 bases, with 14 bases between.

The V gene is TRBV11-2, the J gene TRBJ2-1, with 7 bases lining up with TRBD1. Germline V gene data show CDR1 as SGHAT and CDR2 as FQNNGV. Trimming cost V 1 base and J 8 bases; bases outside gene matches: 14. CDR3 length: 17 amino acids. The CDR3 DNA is TGTGCCAGCAGCTTAGGCGCAGGGGGTCCCCTACGGGATGAGCAGTTCTTC. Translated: CASSLGAGGPLRDEQFF.

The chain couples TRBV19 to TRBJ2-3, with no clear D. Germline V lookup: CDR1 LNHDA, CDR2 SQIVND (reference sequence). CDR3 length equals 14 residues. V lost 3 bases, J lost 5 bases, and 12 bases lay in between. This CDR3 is CASSMWSQQDTQYF. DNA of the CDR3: TGTGCCAGTAGTATGTGGTCTCAACAAGATACGCAGTATTTT.

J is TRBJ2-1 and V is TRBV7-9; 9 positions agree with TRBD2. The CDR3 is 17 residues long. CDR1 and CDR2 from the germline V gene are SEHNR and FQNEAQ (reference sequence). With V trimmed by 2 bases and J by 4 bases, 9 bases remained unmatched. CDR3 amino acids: CASSLTSGSLVYNEQFF. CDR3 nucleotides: TGTGCCAGCAGCTTAACTAGCGGGTCCCTCGTTTACAATGAGCAGTTCTTC.

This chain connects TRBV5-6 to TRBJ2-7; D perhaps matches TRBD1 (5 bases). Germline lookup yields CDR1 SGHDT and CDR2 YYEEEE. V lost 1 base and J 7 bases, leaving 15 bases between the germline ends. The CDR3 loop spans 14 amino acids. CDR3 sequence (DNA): TGTGCCAGCAGCTTGACATTAGGGGTTAGGGAGCAGTACGTC. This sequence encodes CASSLTLGVREQYV.

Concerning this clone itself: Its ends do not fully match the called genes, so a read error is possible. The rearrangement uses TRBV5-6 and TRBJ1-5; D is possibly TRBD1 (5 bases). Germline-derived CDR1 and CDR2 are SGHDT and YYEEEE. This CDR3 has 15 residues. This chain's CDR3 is CASTLGTGANQPQHF. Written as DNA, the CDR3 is TGTGCCAGCACCTTGGGCACAGGAGCAAATCAGCCCCAGCATTTT. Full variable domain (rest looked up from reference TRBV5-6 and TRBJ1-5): DAGVTQSPTHLIKTRGQQVTLRCSPKSGHDTVSWYQQALGQGPQFIFQYYEEEERQRGNFPDRFSGHQFPNYSSELNVNALLLGDSALYLCASTLGTGANQPQHFGDGTRLSIL.

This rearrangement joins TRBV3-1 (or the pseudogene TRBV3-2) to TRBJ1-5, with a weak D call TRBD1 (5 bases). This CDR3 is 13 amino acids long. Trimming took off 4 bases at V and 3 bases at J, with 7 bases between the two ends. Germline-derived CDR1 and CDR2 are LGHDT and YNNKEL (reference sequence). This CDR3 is CASSRQPNQPQHF. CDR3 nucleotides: TGTGCCAGCAGCCGACAGCCCAATCAGCCCCAGCATTTT.

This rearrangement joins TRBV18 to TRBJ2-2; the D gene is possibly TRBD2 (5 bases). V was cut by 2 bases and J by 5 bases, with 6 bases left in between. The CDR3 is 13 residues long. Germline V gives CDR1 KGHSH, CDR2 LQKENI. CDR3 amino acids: CASSPGSTGELFF. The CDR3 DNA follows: TGTGCCAGCTCACCAGGGAGTACCGGGGAGCTGTTTTTT.

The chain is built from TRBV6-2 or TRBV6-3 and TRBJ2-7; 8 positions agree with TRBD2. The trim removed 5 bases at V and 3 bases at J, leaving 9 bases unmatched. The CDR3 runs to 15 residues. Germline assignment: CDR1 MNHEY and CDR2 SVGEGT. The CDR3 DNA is TGTGCCAGCAGTCGCACTAGCGGAGCTTTCTACGAGCAGTACGTC. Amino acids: CASSRTSGAFYEQYV.

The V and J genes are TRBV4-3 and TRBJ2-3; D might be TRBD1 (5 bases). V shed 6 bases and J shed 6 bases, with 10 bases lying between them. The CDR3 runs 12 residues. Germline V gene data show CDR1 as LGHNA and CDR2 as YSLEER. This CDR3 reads CASSQGRDTQYF. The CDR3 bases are TGCGCCAGCAGTCAGGGTCGGGATACGCAGTATTTT.

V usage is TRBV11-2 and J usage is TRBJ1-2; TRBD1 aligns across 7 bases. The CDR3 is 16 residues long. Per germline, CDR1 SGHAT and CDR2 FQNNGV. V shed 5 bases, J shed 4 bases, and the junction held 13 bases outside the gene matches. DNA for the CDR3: TGTGCCAGCAGCCGAATTCATACAGGGGCTGGCTATGGCTACACCTTC. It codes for CASSRIHTGAGYGYTF.

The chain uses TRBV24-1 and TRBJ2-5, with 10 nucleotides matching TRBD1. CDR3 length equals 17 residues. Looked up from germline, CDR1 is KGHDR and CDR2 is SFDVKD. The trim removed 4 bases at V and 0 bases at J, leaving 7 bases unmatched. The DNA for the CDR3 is TGTGCCACCAGTGACCCTGGGGGACAGGGGTACCAAGAGACCCAGTACTTC. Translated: CATSDPGGQGYQETQYF.

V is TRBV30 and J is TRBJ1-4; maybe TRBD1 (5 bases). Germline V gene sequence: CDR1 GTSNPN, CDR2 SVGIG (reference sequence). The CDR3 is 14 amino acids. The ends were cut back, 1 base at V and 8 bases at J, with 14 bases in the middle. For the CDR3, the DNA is TGTGCCTGGAGTGACAGGCCGGAGTGGGAAAAACTGTTTTTT. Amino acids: CAWSDRPEWEKLFF.

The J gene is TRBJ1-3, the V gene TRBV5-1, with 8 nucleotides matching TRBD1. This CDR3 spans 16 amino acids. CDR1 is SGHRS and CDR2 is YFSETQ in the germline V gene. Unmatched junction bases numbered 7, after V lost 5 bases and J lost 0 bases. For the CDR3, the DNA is TGCGCCAGCAGAGTCGGACAGGGTAACTCTGGAAACACCATATATTTT. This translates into CASRVGQGNSGNTIYF.

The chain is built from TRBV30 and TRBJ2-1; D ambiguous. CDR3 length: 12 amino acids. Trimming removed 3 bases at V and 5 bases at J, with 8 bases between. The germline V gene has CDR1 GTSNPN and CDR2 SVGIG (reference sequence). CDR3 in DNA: TGTGCCTGGAGCGCACATGACAATGAGCAGTTCTTC. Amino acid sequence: CAWSAHDNEQFF.

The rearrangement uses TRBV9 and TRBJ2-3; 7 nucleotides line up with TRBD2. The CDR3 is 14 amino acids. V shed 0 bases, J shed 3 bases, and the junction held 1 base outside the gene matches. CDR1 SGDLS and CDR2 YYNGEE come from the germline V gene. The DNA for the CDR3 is TGTGCCAGCAGCGTAGTTAGCGGGACAGATACGCAGTATTTT. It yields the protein CASSVVSGTDTQYF.

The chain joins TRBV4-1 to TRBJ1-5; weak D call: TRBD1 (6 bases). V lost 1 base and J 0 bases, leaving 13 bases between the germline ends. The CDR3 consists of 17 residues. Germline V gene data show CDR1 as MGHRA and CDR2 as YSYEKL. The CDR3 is CASSQGGPGHSNQPQHF. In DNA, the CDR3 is TGCGCCAGCAGCCAAGGGGGACCGGGACATAGCAATCAGCCCCAGCATTTT.

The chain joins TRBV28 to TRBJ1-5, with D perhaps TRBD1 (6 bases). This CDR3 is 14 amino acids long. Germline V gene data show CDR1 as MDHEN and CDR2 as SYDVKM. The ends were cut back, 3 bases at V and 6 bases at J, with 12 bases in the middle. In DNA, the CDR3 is TGTGCCAGCAGTTTTACAGGGTTTACTCAGCCCCAGCATTTT. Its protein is CASSFTGFTQPQHF.

This CDR3 reads CASSPVRGGKLFF. CDR3 in DNA: TGTGCCAGCAGCCCAGTCCGGGGAGGAAAACTGTTTTTT. The chain is built from TRBV7-2 and TRBJ1-4, with D hard to call. Trimming stripped 5 bases from V and 10 bases from J, with 14 bases between. This CDR3 has 13 amino acids. The germline gives CDR1 SGHTA, CDR2 FQGNSA.